The sequence of this TCR beta chain was determined in a study of blood T cell repertoires in COVID-19. On the study more broadly: Spain, Italy and the United States supplied samples that represented acute and convalescent COVID-19.

The CDR3 length is 14 residues. Germline CDR1 reads SNHLY; CDR2 reads FYNNEI. V lost 7 bases to trimming and J lost 7 bases; unmatched junction nucleotides: 9. Source study methods: The authors estimated nucleated cell counts from reference gene primer amplification. Generated by immunoSEQ multiplex PCR, the TCRdb table keeps only in-frame clones and is missing some. V, J and clone size are taken as reported in that table, and D and trimming were inferred from the DNA itself. The sample yields about 98,000 clones, roughly 82% seen once. J is TRBJ2-2 and V is TRBV2; 7 positions agree with TRBD2. Material: peripheral blood. The clonotype comes from a man aged 80 or over with acute or convalescent COVID-19. Here the CDR3 reads CASKKREIGGELFF. CDR3 coding DNA: TGTGCCAGCAAAAAGCGGGAAATCGGCGGGGAGCTGTTTTTT.